In this sample, the clone carrying this T cell receptor beta chain turned up many times. Its target is unknown. The data are from a study of T-cell reconstitution after alpha-beta-depleted transplantation in children. The germline V and J ends were trimmed by 7 bases and 4 bases, with 23 bases remaining between them. The length of the CDR3 is 16 residues. Germline CDR1 MGHDK, CDR2 SYGVNS. Broader study findings: T-cell counts and diversity at one year following transplant were attributed mainly to newly produced T cells. The origin of alpha-beta T cells about two months after transplant was reportedly several hundred expanded graft clones.

Unique molecular identifiers were used in preparing the TCRbeta library. TCRdb passed the PCR reads through MiXCR, listing each CDR3 protein once. Here the sample spans more than 7,500 distinct CDR3 sequences, over 11% being singletons. The chain is built from TRBV25-1 and TRBJ2-7; perhaps D is TRBD1 or TRBD2 (6 bases each). This clonotype was sampled from a male patient under 18 who had a stem cell transplant for acute lymphoblastic leukemia, so the T cells may come from the graft donor. The material was PBMCs, mostly from graft donor cells, obtained 60 days after TCRalphabeta/CD19-depleted stem cell transplant. This chain's CDR3 is CASIFRRGQRLYEQYF. The CDR3 DNA sequence: TGTGCCAGCATTTTTAGGAGGGGACAAAGGTTATACGAGCAGTACTTC.